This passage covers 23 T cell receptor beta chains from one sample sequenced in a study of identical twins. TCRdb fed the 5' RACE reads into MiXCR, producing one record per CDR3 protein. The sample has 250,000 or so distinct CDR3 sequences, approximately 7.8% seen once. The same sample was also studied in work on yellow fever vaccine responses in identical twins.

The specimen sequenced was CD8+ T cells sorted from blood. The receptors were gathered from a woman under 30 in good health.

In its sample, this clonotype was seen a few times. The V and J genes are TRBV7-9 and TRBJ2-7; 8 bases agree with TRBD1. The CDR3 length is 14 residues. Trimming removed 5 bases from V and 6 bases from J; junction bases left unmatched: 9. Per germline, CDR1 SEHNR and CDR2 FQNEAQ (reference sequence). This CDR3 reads CASSPATGVSEQYF. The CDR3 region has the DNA TGTGCCAGCAGCCCTGCGACAGGGGTGAGCGAGCAGTACTTC.

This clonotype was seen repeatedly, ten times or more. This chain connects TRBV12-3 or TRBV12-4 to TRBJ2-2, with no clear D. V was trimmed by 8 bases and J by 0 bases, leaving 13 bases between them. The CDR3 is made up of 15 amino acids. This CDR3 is CASGPADANTGELFF. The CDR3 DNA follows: TGTGCCAGCGGACCCGCGGACGCGAACACCGGGGAGCTGTTTTTT.

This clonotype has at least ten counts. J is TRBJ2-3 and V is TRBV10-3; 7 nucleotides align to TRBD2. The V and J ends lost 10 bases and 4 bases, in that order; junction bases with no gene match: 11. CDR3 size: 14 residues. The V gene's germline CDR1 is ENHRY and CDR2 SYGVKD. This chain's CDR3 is CATHGEGPPDTQYF. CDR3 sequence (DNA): TGTGCCACCCACGGGGAGGGCCCCCCAGATACGCAGTATTTT.

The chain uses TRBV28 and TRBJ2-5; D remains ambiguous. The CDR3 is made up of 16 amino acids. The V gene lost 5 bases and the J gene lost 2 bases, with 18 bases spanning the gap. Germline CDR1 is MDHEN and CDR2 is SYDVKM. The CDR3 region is CASSPLAEDAQETQYF. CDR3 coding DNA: TGTGCCAGCAGTCCATTAGCAGAGGACGCACAAGAGACCCAGTACTTC.

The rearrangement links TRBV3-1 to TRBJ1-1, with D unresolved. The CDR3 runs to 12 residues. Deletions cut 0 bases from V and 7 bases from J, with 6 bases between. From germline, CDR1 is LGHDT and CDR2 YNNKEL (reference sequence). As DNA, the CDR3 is TGTGCCAGCAGCCAAGAGACCCGTGAAGCTTTCTTT. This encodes CASSQETREAFF.

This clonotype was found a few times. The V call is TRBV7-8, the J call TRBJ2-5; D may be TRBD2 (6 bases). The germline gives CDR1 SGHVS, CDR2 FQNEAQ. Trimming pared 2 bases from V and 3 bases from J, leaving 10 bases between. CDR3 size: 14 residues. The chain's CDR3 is CASSLPGLKETQYF. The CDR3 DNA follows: TGTGCCAGCAGCTTACCGGGACTGAAAGAGACCCAGTACTTC.

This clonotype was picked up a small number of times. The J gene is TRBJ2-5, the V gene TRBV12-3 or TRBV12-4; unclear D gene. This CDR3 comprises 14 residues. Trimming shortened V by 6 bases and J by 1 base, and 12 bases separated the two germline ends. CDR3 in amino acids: CASRATGPQETQYF. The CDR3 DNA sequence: TGTGCCAGCAGGGCGACCGGGCCCCAAGAGACCCAGTACTTC.

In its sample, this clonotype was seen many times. This chain's CDR3 is CASSFYLAGGYNEQFF. DNA for the CDR3: TGTGCCAGCAGCTTTTATTTAGCGGGGGGATACAATGAGCAGTTCTTC. V usage is TRBV5-5 and J usage is TRBJ2-1; 10 bases match TRBD2. V shed 2 bases and J 4 bases; nucleotides not matched to a gene: 6. There are 16 residues in the CDR3. Germline CDR1 reads SGHKS; CDR2 reads YYEKEE (reference sequence).

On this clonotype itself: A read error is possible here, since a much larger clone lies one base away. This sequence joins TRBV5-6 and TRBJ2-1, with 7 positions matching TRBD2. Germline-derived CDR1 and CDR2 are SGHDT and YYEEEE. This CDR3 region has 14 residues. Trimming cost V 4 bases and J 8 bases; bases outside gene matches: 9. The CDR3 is CASSIGTKVDEQFF. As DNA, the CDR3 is TGTGCCAGCAGCATCGGGACTAAGGTCGATGAGCAGTTCTTC.

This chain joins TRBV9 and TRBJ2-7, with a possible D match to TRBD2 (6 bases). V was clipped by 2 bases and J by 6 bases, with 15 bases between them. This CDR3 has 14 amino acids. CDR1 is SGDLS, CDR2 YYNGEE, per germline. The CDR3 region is CASSVGGMVSEQYF. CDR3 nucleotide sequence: TGTGCCAGCAGCGTGGGCGGGATGGTGAGCGAGCAGTACTTC.

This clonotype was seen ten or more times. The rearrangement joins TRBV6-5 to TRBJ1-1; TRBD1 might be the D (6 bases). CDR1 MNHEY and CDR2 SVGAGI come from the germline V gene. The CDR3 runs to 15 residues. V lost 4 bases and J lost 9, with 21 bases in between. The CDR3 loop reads CASSSSQGPLGKAFF. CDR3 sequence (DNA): TGTGCCAGCAGTTCCTCACAGGGACCCCTCGGTAAAGCTTTCTTT.

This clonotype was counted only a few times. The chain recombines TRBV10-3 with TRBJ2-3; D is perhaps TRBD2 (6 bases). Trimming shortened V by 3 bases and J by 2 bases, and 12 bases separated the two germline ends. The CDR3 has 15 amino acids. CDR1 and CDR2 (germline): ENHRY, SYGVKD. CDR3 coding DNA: TGTGCCATCAGTGAAGGGGACTTCTCCACAGATACGCAGTATTTT. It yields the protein CAISEGDFSTDTQYF.

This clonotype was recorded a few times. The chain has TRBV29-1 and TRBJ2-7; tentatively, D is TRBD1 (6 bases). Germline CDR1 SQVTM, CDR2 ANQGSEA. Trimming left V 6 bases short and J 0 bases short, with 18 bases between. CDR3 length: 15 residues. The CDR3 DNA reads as TGCAGCGTGGACCTCCCGACAGGAACCTCCTACGAGCAGTACTTC. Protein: CSVDLPTGTSYEQYF.

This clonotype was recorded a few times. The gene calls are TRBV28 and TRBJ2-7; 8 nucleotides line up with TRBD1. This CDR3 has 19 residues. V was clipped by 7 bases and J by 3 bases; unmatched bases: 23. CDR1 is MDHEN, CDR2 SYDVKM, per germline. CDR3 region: CASTQGPDRVVPNVYEQYV. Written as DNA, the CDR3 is TGTGCCAGCACCCAGGGCCCGGACAGGGTAGTTCCAAATGTCTACGAGCAGTACGTC.

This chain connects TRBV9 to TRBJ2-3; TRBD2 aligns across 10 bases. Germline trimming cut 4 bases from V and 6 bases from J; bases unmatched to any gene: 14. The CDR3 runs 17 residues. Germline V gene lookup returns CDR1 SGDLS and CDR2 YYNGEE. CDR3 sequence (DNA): TGTGCCAGCAGCCCTATGGCTAGCGGGAGCCTAGGGGATACGCAGTATTTT. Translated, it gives CASSPMASGSLGDTQYF.

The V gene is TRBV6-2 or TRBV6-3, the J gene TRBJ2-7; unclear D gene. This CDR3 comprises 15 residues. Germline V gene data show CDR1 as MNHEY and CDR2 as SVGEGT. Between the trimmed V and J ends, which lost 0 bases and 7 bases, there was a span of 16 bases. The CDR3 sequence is CASSYSPDATGEQYV. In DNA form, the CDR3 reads TGTGCCAGCAGTTACTCGCCGGACGCCACTGGAGAGCAGTACGTC.

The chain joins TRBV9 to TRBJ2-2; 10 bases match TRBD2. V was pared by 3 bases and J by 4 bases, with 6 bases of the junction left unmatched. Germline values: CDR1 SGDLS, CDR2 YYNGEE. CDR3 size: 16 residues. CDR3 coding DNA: TGTGCCAGCAGCGAGAGCGGGAGGGCCGTCACCGGGGAGCTGTTTTTT. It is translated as CASSESGRAVTGELFF.

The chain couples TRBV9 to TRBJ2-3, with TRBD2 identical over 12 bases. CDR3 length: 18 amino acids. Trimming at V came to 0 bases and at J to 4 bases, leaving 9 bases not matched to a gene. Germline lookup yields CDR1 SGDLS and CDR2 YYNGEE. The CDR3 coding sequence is TGTGCCAGCAGCGTAGAGGGGAGACTAGCGGGAGCCCCAGATACGCAGTATTTT. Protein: CASSVEGRLAGAPDTQYF.

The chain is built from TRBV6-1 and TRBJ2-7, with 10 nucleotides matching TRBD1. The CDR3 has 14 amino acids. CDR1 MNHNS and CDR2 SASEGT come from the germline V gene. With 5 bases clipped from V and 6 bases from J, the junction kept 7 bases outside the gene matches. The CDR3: CASSLRTGGGEQYF. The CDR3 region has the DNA TGTGCCAGCAGTCTTCGGACAGGGGGGGGCGAGCAGTACTTC.

CDR3 region: CASSLRQGAKDTQYF. CDR3 nucleotide sequence: TGTGCCAGCAGCTTGCGACAGGGGGCTAAAGATACGCAGTATTTT. The chain couples TRBV13 to TRBJ2-3, with 10 positions matching TRBD1. This CDR3 has 15 amino acids. V was clipped by 3 bases and J by 5 bases; unmatched bases: 5. In germline, CDR1 is PRHDT, CDR2 FYEKMQ (reference sequence).

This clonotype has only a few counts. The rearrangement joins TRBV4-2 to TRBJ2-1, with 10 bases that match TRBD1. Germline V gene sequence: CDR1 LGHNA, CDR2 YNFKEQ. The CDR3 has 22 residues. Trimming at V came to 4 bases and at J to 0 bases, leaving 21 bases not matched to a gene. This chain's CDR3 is CASSRLLAGTGADLSSYNEQFF. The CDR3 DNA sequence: TGTGCCAGCAGCCGCCTTCTGGCCGGGACAGGGGCCGATTTGAGCTCCTACAATGAGCAGTTCTTC.

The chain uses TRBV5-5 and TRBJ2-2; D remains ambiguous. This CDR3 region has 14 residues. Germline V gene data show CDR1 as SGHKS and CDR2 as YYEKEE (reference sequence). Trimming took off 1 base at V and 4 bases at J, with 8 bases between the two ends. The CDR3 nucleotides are TGTGCCAGCAGCTTGACGGGCCCCACCGGGGAGCTGTTTTTT. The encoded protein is CASSLTGPTGELFF.

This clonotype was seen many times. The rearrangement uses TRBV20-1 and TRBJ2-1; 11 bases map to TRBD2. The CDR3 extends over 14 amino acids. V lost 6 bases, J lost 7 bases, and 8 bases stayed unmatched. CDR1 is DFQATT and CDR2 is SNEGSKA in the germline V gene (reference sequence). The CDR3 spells CSASTSGSWNEQFF. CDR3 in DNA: TGCAGTGCGTCTACTAGCGGGAGTTGGAATGAGCAGTTCTTC.